This TCR beta chain was captured in a study of monozygotic twins with inflammatory bowel disease. Findings and caveats of the study: Similarity of repertoires did not differ between concordant and discordant twins, possibly from limited power. Lower sharing of clonotypes with other individuals was seen in IBD patients than in healthy twins. This was most marked in patients showing signs of disease activity. TCRbeta diversity (inverse Simpson) was lower in IBD patients than in healthy co-twins.

CDR1 is SNHLY and CDR2 is FYNNEI in the germline V gene. The CDR3 has 13 residues. With respect to this clonotype: Antigen: not known.

Via template switching, UMIs carrying a 6-nucleotide sample barcode were introduced. TCRdb reprocessed the 5' RACE reads, with one entry per CDR3 protein and no DNA. The specimen's table records 150,000 to 200,000 distinct CDR3 sequences. This rearrangement joins TRBV2 to TRBJ2-3; the D gene TCRdb calls, TRBD1, cannot be checked with no DNA. Sample: blood. This TCR was recovered from a human donor with ulcerative colitis or Crohn's disease, or a healthy co-twin of an affected twin (not recorded which). The CDR3 protein is CASSAQRQNTQYF.